These T cell receptor beta chains were read from a single sample in a study of OX40 agonist ivuxolimab in advanced cancers. Sequenced by immunoSEQ multiplex PCR; TCRdb stores in-frame clones only, minus some. The profile shows approximately 76,000 clones, roughly 88% of them singletons. Source: CD4+ or CD8+ T cells sorted from blood, taken in a trial of the OX40 agonist ivuxolimab. Receptors originate from an adult with an advanced solid tumor such as melanoma, head and neck, liver or kidney cancer. Each CDR3 is given with its conserved first and last residue. D genes are given only for firm matches. Not every row has a clone size; where given, it reads once, few, many or a size class.

J gene	V gene	D gene	clone size	CDR3 protein	CDR3 DNA
TRBJ1-2	TRBV19	TRBD1	-	CASSTAGGYGYTF	TGTGCCAGTAGTACAGCAGGGGGCTATGGCTACACCTTC
TRBJ1-2	TRBV18	-	few	CASSGTQESNGYTF	TGTGCCAGCTCTGGGACTCAGGAATCAAATGGCTACACCTTC
TRBJ2-1	TRBV5-4	-	-	CASSSQGGDYNEQFF	TGTGCCAGCAGCAGCCAGGGGGGGGACTACAATGAGCAGTTCTTC
TRBJ1-2	TRBV23-1	TRBD1	-	CASSQSTGGNYGYTF	TGCGCCAGCAGTCAATCTACAGGGGGTAACTATGGCTACACCTTC
TRBJ2-1	TRBV18	-	few	CASSPPSASSGEQFF	TGTGCCAGCTCACCACCCAGTGCCAGTTCAGGTGAGCAGTTCTTC
TRBJ2-7	TRBV18	TRBD1	-	CASSLSDRAHNPYEQYF	TGTGCCAGCTCACTAAGCGACAGGGCCCACAACCCCTACGAGCAGTACTTC
TRBJ2-7	TRBV25-1	-	-	CASSEQIGDEQYF	TGTGCCAGCAGTGAGCAGATCGGGGACGAGCAGTACTTC
TRBJ2-5	TRBV5-8	TRBD1	-	CASSSNRGWETQYF	TGTGCCAGCAGCTCTAACAGGGGGTGGGAGACCCAGTACTTC
TRBJ1-2	TRBV29-1	TRBD1	-	CSAGTGFNYGYTF	TGCAGCGCCGGGACAGGCTTTAACTATGGCTACACCTTC
TRBJ1-1	TRBV2	TRBD1	-	CASSTPGQGMNTEAFF	TGTGCCAGCAGCACGCCGGGACAGGGGATGAACACTGAAGCTTTCTTT
TRBJ1-6	TRBV6-5	TRBD1	-	CASSLLDRGRELLHF	TGTGCCAGCAGTTTACTGGACAGGGGGCGCGAACTCCTCCACTTT
TRBJ1-6	TRBV6-1	TRBD1	-	CASSEAPGGFGSPLHF	TGTGCCAGCAGTGAAGCCCCAGGGGGCTTCGGTTCACCCCTCCACTTT
TRBJ2-7	TRBV7-9	TRBD2	-	CASSLWREGRNEQYF	TGTGCCAGCAGCTTGTGGCGGGAGGGGCGCAACGAGCAGTACTTC
TRBJ2-5	TRBV5-1	-	once	CASSLGDKETQYF	TGCGCCAGCAGCTTGGGGGACAAAGAGACCCAGTACTTC
TRBJ2-7	TRBV7-2	TRBD2	once	CATQTSGGAYEQYF	TGTGCCACCCAGACTAGCGGGGGGGCCTACGAGCAGTACTTC
TRBJ1-1	TRBV7-9	-	few	CASSLASANTEAFF	TGTGCCAGCAGCTTAGCCTCAGCCAACACTGAAGCTTTCTTT
TRBJ2-3	TRBV11-3	-	-	CASSPPGRTTQYF	TGTGCCAGCAGCCCGCCCGGACGGACGACGCAGTATTTT
TRBJ1-1	TRBV11-1	TRBD1	-	CASSPRDRGRSITEAFF	TGTGCCAGCAGCCCGAGGGACAGGGGGAGGTCGATCACTGAAGCTTTCTTT
TRBJ2-4	TRBV29-1	-	-	CSVESVVGVNLAKNIQYF	TGCAGCGTTGAGAGTGTCGTTGGCGTGAATCTAGCCAAAAACATTCAGTACTTC
TRBJ2-2	TRBV19	TRBD2	-	CASSVSGRGSAGELFF	TGTGCCAGTAGTGTTAGCGGGAGGGGTTCGGCCGGGGAGCTGTTTTTT
TRBJ1-6	TRBV6-5	-	-	CASTRTGGSPLHF	TGTGCCAGCACAAGGACCGGGGGCTCACCCCTCCACTTT
TRBJ1-5	TRBV5-1	-	-	CASSSTGLNQPQHF	TGCGCCAGCAGCTCGACAGGCCTCAATCAGCCCCAGCATTTT
TRBJ1-1	TRBV18	-	-	CASSLQRGKNTEAFF	TGTGCCAGCTCTCTACAACGGGGGAAGAACACTGAAGCTTTCTTT
TRBJ1-1	TRBV10-3	-	few	CAITLGKNTEAFF	TGTGCCATCACACTGGGGAAGAACACTGAAGCTTTCTTT